This TCR beta chain is from a study of post-analysis software for immune sequencing data. In this sample, this clonotype turned up a few times. Its target is unknown. Tagging with unique molecular identifiers was a feature of the TCR beta cDNA libraries. TCRdb re-called the PCR reads through MiXCR, storing one row per CDR3 protein. The table has 700,000 to 900,000 distinct CDR3 sequences, around 42% seen once. Findings of the study overall: Roughly five TRBV segments were more frequent in patients than controls; TRBV5-6, TRBV5-1 and TRBV20-1 belonged to this group.

With 3 bases removed from V and 1 base from J, the gap between germline ends came to 6 bases. Germline assignment: CDR1 DFQATT and CDR2 SNEGSKA (reference sequence). The CDR3 sequence is 12 residues long. This clonotype was sampled from a girl between 5 and 17 years old with multiple sclerosis. Sequencing input: blood. The chain recombines TRBV20-1 with TRBJ2-5; no firm D call. DNA for the CDR3: TGCAGTGCTAGGCTAGTCCAAGAGACCCAGTACTTC. It specifies CSARLVQETQYF.